One and the same sample provided the 25 T cell receptor beta chains below, sequenced in a study of T cells in Graves' hyperthyroidism and ophthalmopathy. Template material for amplifying TCR beta CDR3 regions consisted of RNA transcripts. The HTBI primer set drove a first-round RT-PCR of the TCR CDR3. In TCRdb, the multiplex PCR reads were re-called with MiXCR into one record per CDR3 protein. The table records 470,000 or so distinct CDR3 sequences, more than 20% of them present only once. Sequencing was performed on blood. The receptors were gathered from a man aged 18 to 30 with Graves' hyperthyroidism.

This clonotype came up a few times. The CDR3 sequence: CASSLSGGAQTGELFF. The CDR3 bases are TGCGCCAGCAGCTTGAGCGGGGGGGCCCAGACCGGGGAGCTGTTTTTT. The V and J genes are TRBV5-1 and TRBJ2-2; 10 bases align to TRBD2. In germline, CDR1 is SGHRS, CDR2 YFSETQ. After removal of 1 base from V and 5 bases from J, the junction contained 5 bases not matched to a gene. The CDR3 loop spans 16 amino acids.

The chain carries TRBV6-1 and TRBJ1-2; TRBD1 is a possible D gene (6 bases). The CDR3 runs to 15 residues. Trimming stripped 3 bases from V and 4 bases from J, with 15 bases between. Germline CDR1 and CDR2: MNHNS and SASEGT. The CDR3 DNA is TGTGCCAGCAGTGAGAGTGAGGGGGTGGGCTATGGCTACACCTTC. Translation gives CASSESEGVGYGYTF.

In nucleotides, the CDR3 is TGTGCCATCAGTGAGTCGATCGGACAGGGGAAGGCTGGGGCCAACGTCCTGACTTTC. Amino acid sequence: CAISESIGQGKAGANVLTF. The V and J genes are TRBV10-3 and TRBJ2-6, with 9 bases identical to TRBD1. The CDR3 spans 19 residues. The V gene's germline CDR1 is ENHRY and CDR2 SYGVKD. The J segment lost 2 bases and the V segment lost 0 bases, leaving 8 bases of the junction unmatched.

This clonotype has only a few counts. This sequence joins TRBV27 and TRBJ1-2; TRBD1 aligns across 8 bases. Germline V lookup: CDR1 MNHEY, CDR2 SMNVEV (reference sequence). V lost 11 bases and J lost 7; bases outside the gene matches: 24. The CDR3 is made up of 17 amino acids. In DNA form, the CDR3 reads TGTGCCGCCCCCCGCCCCACAATCAGGGGGCGCGTCGGTGGCTACACCTTC. Protein sequence: CAAPRPTIRGRVGGYTF.

At least ten counts were recorded for this clonotype. This chain connects TRBV2 to TRBJ2-5, with D hard to call. The germline gives CDR1 SNHLY, CDR2 FYNNEI. Trimming stripped 6 bases from V and 0 bases from J, with 11 bases between. This CDR3 spans 14 amino acids. CDR3: CASSARTDQETQYF. The CDR3, as DNA: TGTGCCAGCAGCGCTCGGACGGACCAAGAGACCCAGTACTTC.

This clonotype was picked up many times. The gene calls are TRBV2 and TRBJ2-7; D uncertain. V was clipped by 11 bases and J by 2 bases, with 19 bases between them. Per the germline V gene, CDR1 is SNHLY and CDR2 is FYNNEI. This CDR3 has 14 amino acids. The DNA of the CDR3 is TGTGCCTCCAAAAGGGCCACCGCAACCTACGAGCAGTACTTC. Translated: CASKRATATYEQYF.

In its sample, this clonotype was seen many times. This chain joins TRBV28 and TRBJ1-1; D is uncertain. Germline CDR1 is MDHEN and CDR2 is SYDVKM. CDR3 length equals 13 residues. V lost 3 bases to trimming and J lost 3 bases, with 8 bases between them. CDR3 sequence: CASSLPVYTEAFF. The CDR3 bases are TGTGCCAGCAGTTTGCCGGTATACACTGAAGCTTTCTTT.

The chain is built from TRBV19 and TRBJ2-4; weak D call: TRBD2 (5 bases). Germline lookup yields CDR1 LNHDA and CDR2 SQIVND (reference sequence). The CDR3 consists of 13 residues. Trimming cost V 4 bases and J 9 bases, with 13 bases left between them. The CDR3 loop reads CASSSVFGGIQYF. CDR3 nucleotides: TGTGCCAGTAGTAGCGTGTTTGGAGGCATTCAGTACTTC.

This clonotype was observed at least ten times. V usage is TRBV2 and J usage is TRBJ2-2, with 7 nucleotides matching TRBD1. Germline values: CDR1 SNHLY, CDR2 FYNNEI. The CDR3 sequence is 14 residues long. The V and J ends lost 10 bases and 7 bases, in that order; junction bases with no gene match: 12. CDR3 loop: CATSGAGGHGELFF. For the CDR3, the DNA is TGTGCCACCTCAGGGGCAGGGGGACACGGGGAGCTGTTTTTT.

This clonotype has just a few counts. One end of the junction varies from germline; a read error may be responsible. This rearrangement joins TRBV12-3 or TRBV12-4 to TRBJ1-2; D is undetermined. The CDR3 is made up of 13 amino acids. Written as DNA, the CDR3 is TGTGGCAGCACCCCGGACGGATTCTATGGCTACACCTTC. This encodes CGSTPDGFYGYTF.

Ten or more counts support this clonotype. J is TRBJ2-7 and V is TRBV24-1, with a possible D match to TRBD1 (5 bases). V dropped 4 bases and J dropped 3 bases, with 6 bases sitting between them. Germline V gene data show CDR1 as KGHDR and CDR2 as SFDVKD. This CDR3 has 12 residues. This CDR3 is CATSDDSYEQYF. The CDR3 bases are TGTGCCACCAGTGACGACAGCTACGAGCAGTACTTC.

The chain carries TRBV20-1 and TRBJ1-1, with 11 bases matching TRBD1. The ends lost 1 base at V and 5 bases at J; junction bases unmatched: 9. The germline gives CDR1 DFQATT, CDR2 SNEGSKA (reference sequence). The CDR3 runs 16 residues. The CDR3 is CSARGADRGLGTEAFF. DNA of the CDR3: TGCAGTGCTAGAGGTGCGGACAGGGGGCTGGGGACTGAAGCTTTCTTT.

This clonotype was recorded many times. The chain joins TRBV19 to TRBJ2-5, with TRBD1 matching 9 bases. The CDR3 is 14 amino acids. The germline V gene has CDR1 LNHDA and CDR2 SQIVND (reference sequence). The junction had 4 bases not matched to a gene; V was cut back by 3 bases and J by 5 bases. Written as DNA, the CDR3 is TGTGCCAGTAGTATTACAGGGGGCTTGGAGACCCAGTACTTC. Protein: CASSITGGLETQYF.

This chain joins TRBV30 and TRBJ2-6, with a possible D match to TRBD2 (6 bases). With 4 bases removed from V and 4 bases from J, the gap between germline ends came to 11 bases. In germline, CDR1 is GTSNPN, CDR2 SVGIG (reference sequence). CDR3 size: 14 residues. CDR3 region: CAWMGGSGANVLTF. The CDR3 bases are TGTGCCTGGATGGGGGGTTCCGGGGCCAACGTCCTGACTTTC.

This clonotype was recorded at least ten times. The rearrangement links TRBV27 to TRBJ1-2; D is undetermined. The CDR3 length is 13 residues. V lost 3 bases to trimming and J lost 2 bases, with 7 bases between them. CDR1 and CDR2 from the germline V gene are MNHEY and SMNVEV (reference sequence). CDR3 sequence (DNA): TGTGCCAGCAGTTTCCGCGGAAACTATGGCTACACCTTC. Protein sequence: CASSFRGNYGYTF.

This clonotype was picked up many times. The gene calls are TRBV25-1 and TRBJ1-5; TRBD1 is a possible D gene (6 bases). V lost 6 bases and J 8 bases, leaving 14 bases between the germline ends. CDR1 MGHDK and CDR2 SYGVNS come from the germline V gene. The CDR3 covers 13 residues. CDR3 sequence (DNA): TGTGCCAGCAGGGGGGCCGCAATGGAGCCCCAGCATTTT. The encoded protein is CASRGAAMEPQHF.

This clonotype appeared many times. DNA for the CDR3: TGTGCCAGCAGTTTTTCAGGGTGGGGGACTGAAGCTTTCTTT. It translates to CASSFSGWGTEAFF. This sequence joins TRBV12-3 or TRBV12-4 and TRBJ1-1; possibly TRBD1 for D (5 bases). This CDR3 spans 14 amino acids. V lost 3 bases and J 5 bases, leaving 13 bases between the germline ends.

In its sample, this clonotype was seen many times. V usage is TRBV7-8 and J usage is TRBJ1-1; the D is unclear. The CDR3 runs 14 residues. V was shortened by 5 bases and J by 5 bases, with 15 bases between the two germline ends. Germline CDR1 SGHVS, CDR2 FQNEAQ. CDR3 region: CASSKAYQLTEAFF. DNA of the CDR3: TGTGCCAGCAGCAAAGCCTACCAGCTAACTGAAGCTTTCTTT.

The chain recombines TRBV7-8 with TRBJ2-3; no firm D call. Germline CDR1 SGHVS, CDR2 FQNEAQ. The CDR3 is 13 amino acids. V gave up 0 bases and J gave up 6 bases, with 7 bases separating them. The CDR3: CASSLASGDTQYF. CDR3 bases: TGTGCCAGCAGCTTAGCCTCCGGGGATACGCAGTATTTT. The full variable domain, its missing parts supplied by reference TRBV7-8 and TRBJ2-3, is GAGVSQSPRYKVAKRGQDVALRCDPISGHVSLFWYQQALGQGPEFLTYFQNEAQLDKSGLPSDRFFAERPEGSVSTLKIQRTQQEDSAVYLCASSLASGDTQYFGPGTRLTVL.

There are many counts of this clonotype. The chain has TRBV30 and TRBJ1-1; D gene uncertain. Trimming removed 3 bases from V and 3 bases from J, with 11 bases in between. The germline CDR1 and CDR2 sequences are GTSNPN and SVGIG (reference sequence). The CDR3 covers 13 residues. The CDR3 region is CAWSGALHTEAFF. The CDR3 DNA sequence: TGTGCCTGGAGCGGAGCTCTTCACACTGAAGCTTTCTTT.

DNA for the CDR3: TGTGCCAGCAGTTCCAGGAGGGACAGCGCCTACGAGCAGTACTTC. It is translated as CASSSRRDSAYEQYF. The chain joins TRBV12-3 or TRBV12-4 to TRBJ2-7; D is possibly TRBD1 (7 bases). Between the trimmed V and J ends, which lost 4 bases and 2 bases, there was a span of 15 bases. This CDR3 has 15 residues.

The chain employs TRBV12-3 or TRBV12-4 and TRBJ1-1; TRBD1 matches at 8 bases. The CDR3 is 14 residues long. Trimming at V came to 7 bases and at J to 4 bases, leaving 8 bases not matched to a gene. CDR3 sequence reads: CASTRQGRRTEAFF. Written as DNA, the CDR3 is TGTGCCAGCACGCGACAGGGGCGTCGCACTGAAGCTTTCTTT.

This clonotype has at least ten counts. This chain links TRBV5-1 with TRBJ1-5, with D possibly matching TRBD1 (5 bases). The CDR3 extends over 14 amino acids. With 4 bases removed from V and 7 bases from J, the gap between germline ends came to 15 bases. Germline values: CDR1 SGHRS, CDR2 YFSETQ. Written as DNA, the CDR3 is TGCGCCAGCAGCCCCTTCGAGGGGAGGCAGCCCCAGCATTTT. Translation: CASSPFEGRQPQHF.

Many counts were recorded for this clonotype. In DNA, the CDR3 is TGTGCCAGCAGCGTAGCAGGCTCCGCTAGATATGGCTACACCTTC. Translating gives CASSVAGSARYGYTF. The J gene is TRBJ1-2, the V gene TRBV9, with D unresolved. Germline V gene sequence: CDR1 SGDLS, CDR2 YYNGEE. V lost 0 bases and J lost 5, with 14 bases in between. CDR3 size: 15 residues.

This clonotype showed up many times. This chain uses TRBV28 with TRBJ2-7; no reliable D call. Deletions cut 7 bases from V and 6 bases from J, with 16 bases between. The CDR3 sequence is 13 residues long. Germline V CDR1 and CDR2: MDHEN, SYDVKM. The CDR3 bases are TGTGCCAGCACTATAGATCCCGGAAGCGAGCAGTACTTC. It yields the protein CASTIDPGSEQYF.